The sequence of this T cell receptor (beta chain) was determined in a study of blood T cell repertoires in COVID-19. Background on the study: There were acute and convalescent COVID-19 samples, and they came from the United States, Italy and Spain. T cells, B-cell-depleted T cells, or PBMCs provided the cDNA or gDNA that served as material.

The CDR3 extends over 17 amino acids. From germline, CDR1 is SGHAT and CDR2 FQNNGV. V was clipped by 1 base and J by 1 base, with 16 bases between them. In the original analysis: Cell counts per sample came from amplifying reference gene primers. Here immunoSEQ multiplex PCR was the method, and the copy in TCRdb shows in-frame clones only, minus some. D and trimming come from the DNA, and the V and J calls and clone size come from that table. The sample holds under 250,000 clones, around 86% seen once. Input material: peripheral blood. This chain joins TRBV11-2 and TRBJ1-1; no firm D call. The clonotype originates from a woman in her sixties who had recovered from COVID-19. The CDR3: CASSLAGPQEPNTEAFF. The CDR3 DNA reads TGTGCCAGCAGCTTAGCCGGCCCCCAGGAACCGAACACTGAAGCTTTCTTT.